This T cell receptor (beta chain) is drawn from a study of T cell repertoires in cytomegalovirus infection. Germline V gene sequence: CDR1 SGHRS, CDR2 YFSETQ. The CDR3 loop spans 13 amino acids. Trimming pared 0 bases from V and 8 bases from J, leaving 9 bases between. This clonotype has a single count. Its antigen is still unknown. Study findings and constraints: Ex vivo, HLA-C-restricted CMV-specific TCR beta clonotypes prevailed over the rest of the response.

TCRdb re-called the reads through MiXCR, storing one row per CDR3 protein. The table includes roughly 920,000 distinct CDR3 sequences, around 29% detected once. V usage is TRBV5-1 and J usage is TRBJ2-4; D is uncertain. The source was cultured CD8+ T cells from PBMCs, collected from culture after CMV antigen stimulation. The receptor comes from a human donor in good health (CMV status not recorded). Some clones in this sample may be carry-over from other donors' samples. CDR3 bases: TGCGCCAGCAGCTTGGTTATTGGGGACATTCAGTACTTC. It translates to CASSLVIGDIQYF.